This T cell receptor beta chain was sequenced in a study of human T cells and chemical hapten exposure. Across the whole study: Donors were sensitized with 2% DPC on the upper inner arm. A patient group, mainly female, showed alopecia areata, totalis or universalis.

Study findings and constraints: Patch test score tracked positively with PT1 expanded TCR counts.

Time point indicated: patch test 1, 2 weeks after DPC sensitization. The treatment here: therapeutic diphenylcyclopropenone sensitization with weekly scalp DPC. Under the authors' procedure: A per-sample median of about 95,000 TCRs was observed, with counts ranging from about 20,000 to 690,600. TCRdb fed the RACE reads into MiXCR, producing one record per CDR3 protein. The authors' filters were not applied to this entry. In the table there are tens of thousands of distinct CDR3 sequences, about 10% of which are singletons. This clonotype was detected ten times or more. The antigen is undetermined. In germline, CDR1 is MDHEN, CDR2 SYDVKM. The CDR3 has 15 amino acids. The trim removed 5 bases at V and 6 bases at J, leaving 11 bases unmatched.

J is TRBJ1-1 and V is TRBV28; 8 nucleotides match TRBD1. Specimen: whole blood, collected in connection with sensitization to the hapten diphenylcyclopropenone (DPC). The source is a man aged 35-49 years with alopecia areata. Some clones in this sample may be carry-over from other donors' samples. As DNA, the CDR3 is TGTGCCAGCAGTCCGAGGACAGGGAAAGGAGCTGAAGCTTTCTTT. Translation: CASSPRTGKGAEAFF.